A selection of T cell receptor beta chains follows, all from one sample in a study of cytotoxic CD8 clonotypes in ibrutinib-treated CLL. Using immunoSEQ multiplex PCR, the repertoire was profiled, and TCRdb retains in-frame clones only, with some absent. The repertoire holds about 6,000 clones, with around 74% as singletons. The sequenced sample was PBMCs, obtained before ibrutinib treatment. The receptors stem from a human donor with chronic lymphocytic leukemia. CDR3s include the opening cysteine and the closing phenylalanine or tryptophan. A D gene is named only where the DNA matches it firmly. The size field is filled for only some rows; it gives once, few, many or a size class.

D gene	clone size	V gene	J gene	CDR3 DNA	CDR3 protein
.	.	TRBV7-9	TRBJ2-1	TGTGCCAGCAGCCAATTCGCAAGCGGCTACAATGAGCAGTTCTTC	CASSQFASGYNEQFF
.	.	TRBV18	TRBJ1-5	TGTGCCAGCTCACCGGGACAACATAGCAATCAGCCCCAGCATTTT	CASSPGQHSNQPQHF
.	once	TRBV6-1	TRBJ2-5	TGTGCCAGCACCTGGGGTTCTGAGACCCAGTACTTC	CASTWGSETQYF
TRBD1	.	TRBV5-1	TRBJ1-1	TGCGCCAGCAGCTCAGGGACAGGGTGGGTCACTGAAGCTTTCTTT	CASSSGTGWVTEAFF
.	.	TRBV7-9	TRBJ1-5	TGTGCCAGCAGCCCGGGGACGGCCTTTGTAAATCAGCCCCAGCATTTT	CASSPGTAFVNQPQHF
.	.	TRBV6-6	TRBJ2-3	TGTGCCAGCAGTACTGGGGGGGCAACTAGCACAGATACGCAGTATTTT	CASSTGGATSTDTQYF
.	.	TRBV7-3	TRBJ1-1	TGTGCCAGCAGCTTAACGCCAGGGATGAACACTGAAGCTTTCTTT	CASSLTPGMNTEAFF
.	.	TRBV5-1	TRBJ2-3	TGCGCCAGCAGCTTGGAATCCGTAGGAGGGCCGCTTAATACGCAGTATTTT	CASSLESVGGPLNTQYF
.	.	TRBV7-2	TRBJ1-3	TGTGCCAGCAGCTTAGCTGGTGGGTCTGGAAACACCATATATTTT	CASSLAGGSGNTIYF
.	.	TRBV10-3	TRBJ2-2	TGTGCCATCAGGAGAGGAGACGGGGACACCGGGGAGCTGTTTTTT	CAIRRGDGDTGELFF
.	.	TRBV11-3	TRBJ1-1	TGTGCCAGCAGCTTAGTTAGGGCGAACACTGAAGCTTTCTTT	CASSLVRANTEAFF
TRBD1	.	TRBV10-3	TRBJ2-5	TGTGCCATCAGTCAGGGGGCAGGAGAGACCCAGTACTTC	CAISQGAGETQYF
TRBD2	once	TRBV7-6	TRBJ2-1	TGTGCCAGCAGCTTATTCGGGGGGATCTACAATGAGCAGTTCTTC	CASSLFGGIYNEQFF
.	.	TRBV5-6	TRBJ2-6	TGTGCCAGCAGCCTGGGTCACTCTGGGGCCAACGTCCTGACTTTC	CASSLGHSGANVLTF
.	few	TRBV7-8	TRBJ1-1	TGTGCCAGCAGCTTAGTTAACTTCGGGCAGGGTGAAGCTTTCTTT	CASSLVNFGQGEAFF
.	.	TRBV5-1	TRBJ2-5	TGCGCCAGCAGCATGGACAGAGCAGAAGAGACCCAGTACTTC	CASSMDRAEETQYF
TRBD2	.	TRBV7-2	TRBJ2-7	TGTGCCAGCAGCTTTACTAGCGGGAAATACGAGCAGTACTTC	CASSFTSGKYEQYF
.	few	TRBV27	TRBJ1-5	TGTGCCAGCAGTCCCCGATTTGAGACAGGCAATAGCAATCAGCCCCAGCATTTT	CASSPRFETGNSNQPQHF
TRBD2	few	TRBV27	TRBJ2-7	TGTGCCAGCAGTTTGAGCGGGAGCGGCTACGAGCAGTACTTC	CASSLSGSGYEQYF
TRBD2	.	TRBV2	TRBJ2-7	TGTGCCAGCAGAAAAGCGGGAGTCTACGAGCAGTACTTC	CASRKAGVYEQYF
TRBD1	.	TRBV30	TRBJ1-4	TGTGCCTGGAGTAAGACAGGGGGTGAAAAACTGTTTTTT	CAWSKTGGEKLFF
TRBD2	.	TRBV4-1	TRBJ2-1	TGCGCCAGCAGCCAAGAACGGAGCGGGAGGGACTACAATGAGCAGTTCTTC	CASSQERSGRDYNEQFF
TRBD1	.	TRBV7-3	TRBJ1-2	TGTGCCAGCAGCTTAGGACAGGGAAACTATGGCTACACCTTC	CASSLGQGNYGYTF
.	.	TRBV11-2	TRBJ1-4	TGTGCCAGCAGCTTCGGCCAGCCCAATGAAAAACTGTTTTTT	CASSFGQPNEKLFF
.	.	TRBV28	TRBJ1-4	TGTGCCAGCAGTTTGGCCTCAGGGCCCGATGAAAAACTGTTTTTT	CASSLASGPDEKLFF
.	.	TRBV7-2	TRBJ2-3	TGTGCCAGCAGCTCGGACACCCTAGATACGCAGTATTTT	CASSSDTLDTQYF
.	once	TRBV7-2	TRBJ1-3	TGTGCCAGCAGCTTTGACCTTGGAAACACCATATATTTT	CASSFDLGNTIYF
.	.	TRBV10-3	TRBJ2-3	TGTGCCATCAGTGAGCTAGCGACCAGCACAGATACGCAGTATTTT	CAISELATSTDTQYF
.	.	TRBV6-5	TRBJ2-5	TGTGCCACTTCGGCGGGGGAGACCCAGTACTTC	CATSAGETQYF
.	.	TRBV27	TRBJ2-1	TGTGCCAGCAGTCACAATAGCGAAGATGAGCAGTTCTTC	CASSHNSEDEQFF
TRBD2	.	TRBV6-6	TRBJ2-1	TGTGCCAGCAGTGGAGCGGGAGGGAGCTACAATGAGCAGTTCTTC	CASSGAGGSYNEQFF
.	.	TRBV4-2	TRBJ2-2	TGTGCCAGCAGCCAAGGGGGGAGCGGCACCGGGGAGCTGTTTTTT	CASSQGGSGTGELFF
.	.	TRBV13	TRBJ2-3	TGTGCCAGCAGCTTACAGACTAGTGAGCAGTATTTT	CASSLQTSEQYF
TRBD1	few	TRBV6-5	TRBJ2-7	TGTGCCAGCAGGGGACAGGGTTCCTACGAGCAGTACTTC	CASRGQGSYEQYF
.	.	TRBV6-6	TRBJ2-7	TGTGCCAGCAGTTACCTCGGACAGTCGCAGTACTTC	CASSYLGQSQYF
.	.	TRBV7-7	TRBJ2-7	TGTGCTAGCAGCCCGGGCTACTTTAGCCTGGGGGAGCAGTACTTC	CASSPGYFSLGEQYF
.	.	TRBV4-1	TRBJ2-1	TGCGCCAGCAGCCCCCAGGCCGGGGAATACAATGAGCAGTTCTTC	CASSPQAGEYNEQFF